Listed below are T cell receptor beta chains from one sample, sequenced in a study of blood T cell repertoires in COVID-19. Assay: immunoSEQ multiplex PCR; the TCRdb copy retains only in-frame clones and omits some. The sample lists fewer than 400,000 clones; around four fifths were seen once. The specimen was peripheral blood. The source of these receptors is a man between 25 and 39 years old with active or convalescent COVID-19. Each CDR3 is given with its conserved first and last residue. A D gene is named only where the DNA matches it firmly. Size tells how often a clone was seen (once, few, many) or the class of an expanded clone, and some rows leave it out.

V	size	J	D	CDR3	DNA
TRBV4-3	.	TRBJ2-7	.	CASSQGGHRYEQYF	TGCGCCAGCAGCCAAGGAGGCCACCGCTACGAGCAGTACTTC
TRBV28	.	TRBJ2-1	TRBD2	CASSPPTSGRAYNEQFF	TGTGCCAGCAGTCCCCCAACTAGCGGGAGGGCCTACAATGAGCAGTTCTTC
TRBV5-4	.	TRBJ1-2	.	CASSLVGAQLANYGYTF	TGTGCCAGCAGCTTGGTAGGGGCGCAGTTAGCTAACTATGGCTACACCTTC
TRBV7-2	.	TRBJ1-1	.	CASSSQRNTEAFF	TGTGCCAGCAGCTCACAGAGGAACACTGAAGCTTTCTTT
TRBV6-1	once	TRBJ2-7	TRBD2	CASSEGTSGSYEQYF	TGTGCCAGCAGTGAGGGGACTAGCGGGTCCTACGAGCAGTACTTC
TRBV27	.	TRBJ1-6	.	CASRGAEGSPLHF	TGTGCCAGCAGGGGGGCCGAAGGTTCACCCCTCCACTTT
TRBV6-6	.	TRBJ2-5	TRBD2	CASSLTSMETQYF	TGTGCCAGCAGTCTGACTAGCATGGAGACCCAGTACTTC
TRBV24-1	.	TRBJ1-1	.	CATSDEVEAFF	TGTGCCACCAGTGATGAGGTTGAAGCTTTCTTT
TRBV6-1	.	TRBJ2-7	TRBD2	CASSEAGGTSGLKGYEQYF	TGTGCCAGCAGTGAAGCAGGGGGGACTAGCGGGCTGAAAGGGTACGAGCAGTACTTC
TRBV9	.	TRBJ1-1	.	CASSVGAATEAFF	TGTGCCAGCAGCGTAGGGGCTGCTACTGAAGCTTTCTTT
TRBV4-3	.	TRBJ2-7	.	CASSQDRGRQYEQYF	TGCGCCAGCAGCCAAGATCGAGGGCGGCAGTACGAGCAGTACTTC
TRBV11-2	.	TRBJ2-1	.	CASGGGLSSNEQFF	TGTGCCAGTGGGGGGGGCCTATCTAGCAATGAGCAGTTCTTC
TRBV19	.	TRBJ2-1	TRBD1	CASSNGTGGSYEQFF	TGTGCCAGTAGTAACGGGACAGGGGGAAGTTATGAGCAGTTCTTC
TRBV6-2/TRBV6-3	.	TRBJ2-5	TRBD2	CASSYSKSGSETQYF	TGTGCCAGCAGTTACTCGAAGAGCGGGAGTGAGACCCAGTACTTC
TRBV19	.	TRBJ2-7	TRBD2	CASNFGLAGGDEQYF	TGTGCCAGTAATTTCGGACTAGCGGGTGGAGACGAGCAGTACTTC
TRBV5-4	.	TRBJ2-3	.	CASSVGGGPSDTQYF	TGTGCCAGCAGCGTAGGGGGGGGCCCTTCAGATACGCAGTATTTT
TRBV5-4	.	TRBJ1-2	TRBD1	CASSLAGGYGYTF	TGTGCCAGCAGCTTGGCAGGGGGCTATGGCTACACCTTC
TRBV7-9	few	TRBJ2-1	TRBD2	CASSYASGTRYNEQFF	TGTGCCAGCAGCTATGCTAGCGGGACCCGCTACAATGAGCAGTTCTTC
TRBV5-6	.	TRBJ1-2	.	CASSLDTGPLNYGYTF	TGTGCCAGCAGCTTGGATACAGGCCCTCTCAACTATGGCTACACCTTC
TRBV5-6	many	TRBJ2-7	TRBD1	CASSLDRGPYEQYF	TGTGCCAGCAGCTTGGACAGGGGGCCCTACGAGCAGTACTTC
TRBV7-2	.	TRBJ2-5	.	CASSFKKLRIKETQYF	TGTGCCAGCAGCTTTAAAAAGCTACGCATAAAAGAGACCCAGTACTTC
TRBV10-3	.	TRBJ1-5	.	CAISEGRGGQPQHF	TGTGCCATCAGTGAAGGTAGGGGAGGTCAGCCCCAGCATTTT
TRBV7-3	.	TRBJ2-5	.	CASSLVGPGETQYF	TGTGCCAGCAGCTTAGTTGGGCCTGGGGAGACCCAGTACTTC
TRBV25-1	once	TRBJ2-7	.	CASEGFDYSYEQYF	TGTGCCAGCGAAGGGTTCGACTACTCCTACGAGCAGTACTTC
TRBV27	once	TRBJ1-1	.	CASHSGGVTGYNEAFF	TGTGCCAGCCACTCGGGAGGGGTAACGGGTTACAATGAAGCTTTCTTT
TRBV6-5	few	TRBJ1-5	.	CASRWDTNGPQHF	TGTGCCAGCAGATGGGACACTAATGGACCCCAGCATTTT
TRBV28	.	TRBJ1-6	.	CASSLERVGNHNSPLHF	TGTGCCAGCAGTCTCGAGAGGGTGGGAAACCATAATTCACCCCTCCACTTT
TRBV7-3	few	TRBJ2-1	.	CASSLIEGGRSSYNEQFF	TGTGCCAGCAGCTTAATCGAAGGGGGAAGGAGCTCCTACAATGAGCAGTTCTTC
TRBV7-7	.	TRBJ2-1	.	CASSLGQNNEQFF	TGTGCCAGCAGCTTAGGACAGAACAATGAGCAGTTCTTC
TRBV4-3	.	TRBJ1-2	.	CASSQDSVRSVNYGYTF	TGCGCCAGCAGCCAAGATTCAGTAAGGAGCGTGAACTATGGCTACACCTTC
TRBV12-3/TRBV12-4	.	TRBJ1-1	.	CASSFGEGTEAFF	TGTGCCAGCAGTTTTGGTGAGGGCACTGAAGCTTTCTTT
TRBV4-1	.	TRBJ2-7	TRBD2	CASSQVGLAGVEQYF	TGCGCCAGCAGCCAAGTAGGGCTAGCGGGGGTCGAGCAGTACTTC
TRBV7-9	.	TRBJ2-3	TRBD2	CASSPRLAGVSTDTQYF	TGTGCCAGCAGCCCCAGACTAGCGGGGGTAAGCACAGATACGCAGTATTTT
TRBV5-1	.	TRBJ1-1	TRBD1	CASSSRQGLHTEAFF	TGCGCCAGCAGCTCCCGACAGGGATTGCACACTGAAGCTTTCTTT
TRBV7-2	once	TRBJ2-3	TRBD2	CASSSTPRLAGVDTQYF	TGTGCCAGCAGCTCCACCCCCCGTCTAGCGGGGGTAGATACGCAGTATTTT
TRBV9	.	TRBJ1-2	TRBD1	CASSPSGQETYGYTF	TGTGCCAGCAGCCCCTCGGGACAGGAGACTTATGGCTACACCTTC
TRBV5-1	.	TRBJ1-4	TRBD1	CASSQPTGNEKLFF	TGCGCCAGCAGCCAGCCGACAGGGAATGAAAAACTGTTTTTT
TRBV28	.	TRBJ1-2	.	CASSLLGADGYTF	TGTGCCAGCAGTTTACTGGGGGCGGATGGCTACACCTTC
TRBV27	.	TRBJ2-5	TRBD2	CASSGLAVGRTQYF	TGTGCCAGCTCCGGACTAGCGGTGGGCCGGACCCAGTACTTC
TRBV4-3	.	TRBJ1-5	.	CASSQGRRSNQPQHF	TGCGCCAGCAGCCAAGGGAGGCGGAGCAATCAGCCCCAGCATTTT
TRBV9	.	TRBJ1-1	.	CASSGILAEAFF	TGTGCCAGCAGCGGTATACTGGCTGAAGCTTTCTTT
TRBV5-6	.	TRBJ2-7	.	CASSSMGLTYEQYF	TGTGCCAGCAGCTCCATGGGGCTTACCTACGAGCAGTACTTC
TRBV19	.	TRBJ2-5	.	CASSRGQGLETQYF	TGTGCCAGTAGTAGGGGACAAGGTCTAGAGACCCAGTACTTC
TRBV7-2	.	TRBJ2-5	TRBD2	CASSLRDYTETQYF	TGTGCCAGCAGCCTCAGGGACTATACGGAGACCCAGTACTTC
TRBV6-5	.	TRBJ1-3	.	CASGVGENTIYF	TGTGCCAGCGGGGTAGGGGAAAACACCATATATTTT
TRBV7-8	.	TRBJ1-2	.	CASSLQVPVYGYTF	TGTGCCAGCAGCCTGCAGGTCCCCGTCTATGGCTACACCTTC
TRBV5-6	.	TRBJ1-1	.	CASSLGPQGNTEAFF	TGTGCCAGCAGCTTGGGACCCCAGGGGAACACTGAAGCTTTCTTT
TRBV5-1	.	TRBJ2-1	TRBD2	CASSLLAGAFDSSYNEQFF	TGCGCCAGCAGCTTACTAGCGGGAGCGTTCGATAGCTCCTACAATGAGCAGTTCTTC
TRBV25-1	.	TRBJ2-2	.	CASIGGPSDTGELFF	TGTGCCAGCATCGGGGGGCCCTCGGACACCGGGGAGCTGTTTTTT
TRBV4-1	.	TRBJ2-5	TRBD2	CASSQAPGGRETQYF	TGCGCCAGCAGCCAAGCCCCGGGGGGAAGGGAGACCCAGTACTTC
TRBV6-1	.	TRBJ2-3	.	CASSEYDTQYF	TGTGCCAGCAGTGAGTATGATACGCAGTATTTT
TRBV4-2	few	TRBJ2-1	TRBD2	CASSQVLAGGRSVYNEQFF	TGTGCCAGCAGCCAAGTACTAGCGGGGGGGCGGTCCGTCTACAATGAGCAGTTCTTC
TRBV5-6	.	TRBJ2-2	.	CASSLKGLAGELFF	TGTGCCAGCAGCTTGAAAGGGCTAGCGGGGGAGCTGTTTTTT
TRBV24-1	.	TRBJ2-2	.	CATSDPHRGGHTGELFF	TGTGCCACCAGTGACCCTCACAGGGGAGGTCACACCGGGGAGCTGTTTTTT
TRBV7-6	.	TRBJ2-7	.	CASSLVVGSLYEQYF	TGTGCCAGCAGCTTAGTGGTCGGGAGTCTCTACGAGCAGTACTTC